The next 4 T cell receptor beta chains were all read from a single sample in a study of control samples from healthy donors and cancer patients. TCRdb keeps only in-frame clones here, not all; method: immunoSEQ multiplex PCR. The sample contains roughly 190,000 clones, 90% to 95% of which appear only once. The sequenced material came from blood. The receptors originated from a woman in her twenties or thirties in good health.

There are a few counts of this clone. The chain carries TRBV9 and TRBJ2-3; D ambiguous. This CDR3 has 15 amino acids. Germline CDR1 SGDLS, CDR2 YYNGEE. V was clipped by 0 bases and J by 2 bases, with 10 bases between them. CDR3 nucleotide sequence: TGTGCCAGCAGCGTAGGGTCCCTAAACACAGATACGCAGTATTTT. This codes for CASSVGSLNTDTQYF.

This chain joins TRBV7-3 and TRBJ1-2; TRBD1 might be the D (5 bases). Trimming cost V 4 bases and J 0 bases, with 9 bases left between them. The CDR3 has 14 residues. Germline CDR1 and CDR2: SGHTA and FQGTGA. CDR3 nucleotide sequence: TGTGCCAGCAGCTCGGGACGTTCTAACTATGGCTACACCTTC. Residues: CASSSGRSNYGYTF.

The chain joins TRBV28 to TRBJ1-3; 8 bases match TRBD1. The J segment lost 4 bases and the V segment lost 1 base, leaving 12 bases of the junction unmatched. Germline V gene lookup returns CDR1 MDHEN and CDR2 SYDVKM. The CDR3 runs to 18 residues. The CDR3 here is CASSLSPFQGASGNTIYF. Written as DNA, the CDR3 is TGTGCCAGCAGTTTATCCCCATTCCAGGGGGCGTCCGGAAACACCATATATTTT.

Remarks on this clone: At the DNA level, this CDR3 is encoded by other sequences in the same sample as well. The rearrangement links TRBV28 to TRBJ1-2; 10 bases match TRBD1. The CDR3 is 14 amino acids. Germline CDR1 MDHEN, CDR2 SYDVKM. V lost 5 bases, J lost 5 bases, and 5 bases stayed unmatched. The DNA for the CDR3 is TGTGCCAGCAGTCCCGGGACAGGGGTATATGGCTACACCTTC. Translation: CASSPGTGVYGYTF.